The 31 T cell receptor beta chains listed next were all sequenced from one sample in a study of T cell responses to AZD1222 COVID-19 vaccine. Profiled with immunoSEQ multiplex PCR; TCRdb holds only in-frame clones, not every one. The sample includes 100,000 to 120,000 clones, around 89% seen only once; the top ten take 6.5%. The specimen was peripheral blood, collected 28 days after the second AZD1222 dose. The receptor set was obtained from an adult who received the AZD1222 COVID-19 vaccine.

V and J are TRBV11-2 and TRBJ1-2; unclear D gene. V was pared by 0 bases and J by 8 bases, with 10 bases between. The CDR3 is 13 residues long. Germline CDR1 reads SGHAT; CDR2 reads FQNNGV. CDR3: CASSLDLGSGYTF. DNA of the CDR3: TGTGCCAGCAGCTTAGATTTGGGGTCCGGCTACACCTTC.

The V gene is TRBV6-2 or TRBV6-3, the J gene TRBJ2-1, with 7 positions matching TRBD1. J gave up 9 bases and V 6 bases, and 8 bases lay outside the gene matches. The CDR3 has 13 residues. In germline, CDR1 is MNHEY, CDR2 SVGEGT. CDR3 coding DNA: TGTGCCAGCAGCAGGCGACAGGGCGGTGAGCAGTTCTTC. This translates into CASSRRQGGEQFF.

This clone was seen a handful of times. The chain has TRBV5-1 and TRBJ2-5; perhaps D is TRBD1 or TRBD2 (5 bases each). Germline CDR1 SGHRS, CDR2 YFSETQ. The CDR3 sequence is 15 residues long. Deletions cut 1 base from V and 5 bases from J, with 15 bases between. CDR3 nucleotide sequence: TGCGCCAGCAGCTTGACCGGGACCCTCGGGGAGACCCAGTACTTC. Protein sequence: CASSLTGTLGETQYF. The full variable domain, with the rest looked up from reference TRBV5-1 and TRBJ2-5, is KAGVTQTPRYLIKTRGQQVTLSCSPISGHRSVSWYQQTPGQGLQFLFEYFSETQRNKGNFPGRFSGRQFSNSRSEMNVSTLELGDSALYLCASSLTGTLGETQYFGPGTRLLVL.

The rearrangement links TRBV19 to TRBJ2-7; D unresolved. Looked up from germline, CDR1 is LNHDA and CDR2 is SQIVND (reference sequence). The CDR3 totals 13 residues. V was clipped by 3 bases and J by 2 bases, with 8 bases between them. In nucleotides, the CDR3 is TGTGCCAGTAGTATTGCCGACCCCTACGAGCAGTACTTC. Protein: CASSIADPYEQYF.

This clone was seen more than once but under ten times. This chain links TRBV28 with TRBJ1-1, with a possible D match to TRBD1 (6 bases). Germline V gene lookup returns CDR1 MDHEN and CDR2 SYDVKM. The V and J ends lost 7 bases and 12 bases respectively, with 18 bases between them. There are 12 residues in the CDR3. The DNA for the CDR3 is TGTGCCAGCAAGAGGGGGGGGGAACGGTCTTTCTTT. Encoded protein: CASKRGGERSFF.

The rearrangement joins TRBV7-2 to TRBJ1-5; perhaps TRBD1 as D (5 bases). There are 16 residues in the CDR3. Trimming shortened V by 5 bases and J by 2 bases, and 16 bases separated the two germline ends. Germline CDR1 SGHTA, CDR2 FQGNSA. CDR3 residues: CASSPWGGSGNQPQHF. The CDR3 coding sequence is TGTGCCAGCAGCCCGTGGGGGGGTTCGGGCAATCAGCCCCAGCATTTT. Full variable domain (remainder filled in from reference TRBV7-2 and TRBJ1-5): GAGVSQSPSNKVTEKGKDVELRCDPISGHTALYWYRQSLGQGLEFLIYFQGNSAPDKSGLPSDRFSAERTGGSVSTLTIQRTQQEDSAVYLCASSPWGGSGNQPQHFGDGTRLSIL.

The J gene is TRBJ1-1, the V gene TRBV5-1; D unclear. The CDR3 runs 13 residues. The germline V gene has CDR1 SGHRS and CDR2 YFSETQ. Trimming stripped 4 bases from V and 0 bases from J, with 7 bases between. CDR3 nucleotide sequence: TGCGCCAGCAGCACACAAATGAACACTGAAGCTTTCTTT. Protein: CASSTQMNTEAFF.

The V gene is TRBV19, the J gene TRBJ2-1, with D perhaps TRBD1 or TRBD2 (5 bases each). The CDR3 sequence is 14 residues long. Germline V lookup: CDR1 LNHDA, CDR2 SQIVND (reference sequence). V lost 8 bases and J lost 5, with 16 bases in between. CDR3 nucleotide sequence: TGTGCCAGTGGGGGTAGAGGGCGGGACAATGAGCAGTTCTTC. Amino acids: CASGGRGRDNEQFF.

The chain joins TRBV7-9 to TRBJ1-1; D not certain. The CDR3 has 14 residues. V was trimmed by 1 base and J by 0 bases, leaving 6 bases between them. Germline V gene data show CDR1 as SEHNR and CDR2 as FQNEAQ (reference sequence). CDR3 bases: TGTGCCAGCAGCTTAGTATCAGTGAACACTGAAGCTTTCTTT. Translation gives CASSLVSVNTEAFF.

The chain is built from TRBV6-2 or TRBV6-3 and TRBJ2-7, with 9 bases matching TRBD2. The J segment lost 2 bases and the V segment lost 5 bases, leaving 10 bases of the junction unmatched. CDR1 is MNHEY, CDR2 SVGEGT, per germline. The CDR3 sequence is 16 residues long. CDR3 nucleotide sequence: TGTGCCAGCAGTAAAAGGACTAGCGAAATCACCTACGAGCAGTACTTC. This gives the protein CASSKRTSEITYEQYF.

The V and J genes are TRBV9 and TRBJ2-7, with 7 bases fitting TRBD2. With 4 bases clipped from V and 3 bases from J, the junction kept 7 bases outside the gene matches. Per the germline V gene, CDR1 is SGDLS and CDR2 is YYNGEE. This CDR3 contains 14 residues. This chain's CDR3 is CASSPRGVGYEQYF. In DNA form, the CDR3 reads TGTGCCAGCAGCCCCCGGGGGGTTGGCTACGAGCAGTACTTC. The full variable domain, completed using reference TRBV9 and TRBJ2-7, is DSGVTQTPKHLITATGQRVTLRCSPRSGDLSVYWYQQSLDQGLQFLIQYYNGEERAKGNILERFSAQQFPDLHSELNLSSLELGDSALYFCASSPRGVGYEQYFGPGTRLTVT.

The J gene is TRBJ2-7, the V gene TRBV7-2; 8 nucleotides agree with TRBD2. With V trimmed by 6 bases and J by 0 bases, 7 bases remained unmatched. Germline CDR1 is SGHTA and CDR2 is FQGNSA. The CDR3 has 15 amino acids. The CDR3 DNA reads as TGTGCCAGCAGGAATTCGGGGGGGAGCTCCTACGAGCAGTACTTC. The encoded protein is CASRNSGGSSYEQYF.

DNA of the CDR3: TGTGCCAGCAGCTCCCGGGGGAGAAGCGGAACTAATGAAAAACTGTTTTTT. Protein product: CASSSRGRSGTNEKLFF. V gene TRBV11-2 combines with J gene TRBJ1-4; D may be TRBD1 (5 bases). CDR1 SGHAT and CDR2 FQNNGV come from the germline V gene. This CDR3 spans 17 amino acids. Between the trimmed V and J ends, which lost 4 bases and 1 base, there was a span of 16 bases.

The chain carries TRBV7-8 and TRBJ2-5, with 8 bases that match TRBD1. CDR1 SGHVS and CDR2 FQNEAQ come from the germline V gene. The CDR3 loop spans 16 amino acids. The V segment lost 4 bases and the J segment 5 bases; nucleotides outside the gene matches: 12. The CDR3 nucleotides are TGTGCCAGCAGCTCCCGGGACAGGCTACAAGCGGAGACCCAGTACTTC. This translates into CASSSRDRLQAETQYF.

This chain uses TRBV7-9 with TRBJ1-2; D uncertain. The CDR3 spans 15 residues. Per germline, CDR1 SEHNR and CDR2 FQNEAQ (reference sequence). V gave up 2 bases and J gave up 2 bases, with 12 bases separating them. CDR3: CASSLNQALNYGYTF. In nucleotides, the CDR3 is TGTGCCAGCAGCTTAAACCAAGCCCTCAACTATGGCTACACCTTC. The variable domain in full, completed from reference TRBV7-9 and TRBJ1-2, reads DTGVSQNPRHKITKRGQNVTFRCDPISEHNRLYWYRQTLGQGPEFLTYFQNEAQLEKSRLLSDRFSAERPKGSFSTLEIQRTEQGDSAMYLCASSLNQALNYGYTFGSGTRLTVV.

The J gene is TRBJ2-3, the V gene TRBV2, with 7 bases aligning to TRBD2. The CDR3 extends over 14 amino acids. J gave up 4 bases and V 9 bases, and 10 bases lay outside the gene matches. The germline gives CDR1 SNHLY, CDR2 FYNNEI. The DNA of the CDR3 is TGTGCCAGTAAATGGGAGGGATACGCAGATACGCAGTATTTT. Translating gives CASKWEGYADTQYF.

This chain connects TRBV14 to TRBJ1-3; the D gene is possibly TRBD1 (5 bases). Trimming took 4 bases from V and 0 from J, leaving 10 bases between them. Germline loops: CDR1 SGHDN, CDR2 FVKESK. The CDR3 is made up of 15 amino acids. The CDR3, as DNA: TGTGCCAGCAGCCGACAGTGGGTCTCTGGAAACACCATATATTTT. Encoded protein: CASSRQWVSGNTIYF.

This chain uses TRBV4-3 with TRBJ2-5; either TRBD1 or TRBD2 may supply D (6 bases each). V dropped 3 bases and J dropped 4 bases, with 15 bases sitting between them. Germline-derived CDR1 and CDR2 are LGHNA and YSLEER. The CDR3 runs to 15 residues. CDR3 bases: TGCGCCAGCAGCCAGGAAGACCGGGGGCGAGAGACCCAGTACTTC. It encodes CASSQEDRGRETQYF.

The DNA for the CDR3 is TGTGCCACCAGCAGACAGAATTCACCCCTCCACTTT. This translates into CATSRQNSPLHF. V usage is TRBV15 and J usage is TRBJ1-6; D gene uncertain. The CDR3 totals 12 residues. Per the germline V gene, CDR1 is LNHNV and CDR2 is YYDKDF (reference sequence). The V and J ends lost 2 bases and 7 bases respectively, with 3 bases between them.

The CDR3 loop is CASRAGPTNEKLFF. The CDR3 DNA reads as TGTGCCAGCAGAGCGGGGCCAACTAATGAAAAACTGTTTTTT. V usage is TRBV27 and J usage is TRBJ1-4, with TRBD1 as a possible D gene (5 bases). CDR1 and CDR2 from the germline V gene are MNHEY and SMNVEV (reference sequence). CDR3 length: 14 amino acids. V dropped 6 bases and J dropped 0 bases, with 8 bases sitting between them.

This clone was detected only once. The chain recombines TRBV10-3 with TRBJ1-1; TRBD1 matches at 9 bases. CDR3 length: 13 residues. J was trimmed by 7 bases and V by 6 bases; bases with no gene match: 6. Germline CDR1 reads ENHRY; CDR2 reads SYGVKD. The DNA for the CDR3 is TGTGCCATCAGGGGGGACAGGGTAGATGAAGCTTTCTTT. It specifies CAIRGDRVDEAFF.

The chain combines TRBV19 with TRBJ2-3; no reliable D call. V lost 5 bases and J 0 bases, leaving 6 bases between the germline ends. This CDR3 region has 13 residues. Looked up from germline, CDR1 is LNHDA and CDR2 is SQIVND (reference sequence). CDR3 region: CASSVSSTDTQYF. The CDR3 DNA is TGTGCCAGTAGTGTCTCTAGCACAGATACGCAGTATTTT.

This clone was recorded only once. The gene calls are TRBV7-2 and TRBJ1-3, with D unclear. The germline V gene has CDR1 SGHTA and CDR2 FQGNSA. Trimming pared 1 base from V and 1 base from J, leaving 8 bases between. The CDR3 runs to 15 residues. In DNA form, the CDR3 reads TGTGCCAGCAGCTTAGGTGCGGGATCTGGAAACACCATATATTTT. Translating it yields CASSLGAGSGNTIYF.

The chain employs TRBV5-4 and TRBJ2-1; possible D gene TRBD1, 6 bases. The germline V and J ends were trimmed by 7 bases and 4 bases, with 6 bases remaining between them. CDR1 and CDR2 from the germline V gene are SGHNT and YYREEE (reference sequence). The CDR3 runs 11 residues. The CDR3 loop reads CASGQYNEQFF. DNA for the CDR3: TGTGCCAGCGGACAGTACAATGAGCAGTTCTTC.

This sequence joins TRBV6-2 or TRBV6-3 and TRBJ1-6; no reliable D call. The CDR3 runs 15 residues. Germline CDR1 reads MNHEY; CDR2 reads SVGEGT. V dropped 6 bases and J dropped 10 bases, with 19 bases sitting between them. Written as DNA, the CDR3 is TGTGCCAGCAGCTTTAGGCAGCCCAGAGGATCACCCCTCCACTTT. Protein product: CASSFRQPRGSPLHF.

This chain joins TRBV5-8 and TRBJ1-6, with 8 bases that match TRBD1. Looked up from germline, CDR1 is SGHTS and CDR2 is YDEGEE. V shed 4 bases and J 0 bases; nucleotides not matched to a gene: 6. CDR3 length: 17 residues. The chain's CDR3 is CASSPQGASSYNSPLHF. In nucleotides, the CDR3 is TGTGCCAGCAGCCCTCAGGGGGCCAGCTCCTATAATTCACCCCTCCACTTT.

This chain connects TRBV9 to TRBJ1-6; possibly TRBD1 for D (5 bases). Trimming cost V 3 bases and J 6 bases, with 10 bases left between them. The V gene's germline CDR1 is SGDLS and CDR2 YYNGEE. This CDR3 is built from 14 residues. Here the CDR3 reads CASSEGRGNSPLHF. Here the CDR3 DNA reads TGTGCCAGCAGCGAGGGGCGGGGTAATTCACCCCTCCACTTT.

V is TRBV5-1 and J is TRBJ2-5, with a possible D match to TRBD2 (5 bases). The germline V and J ends were trimmed by 5 bases and 5 bases, with 10 bases remaining between them. The CDR3 runs to 12 residues. CDR1 and CDR2 from the germline V gene are SGHRS and YFSETQ. The CDR3 loop reads CASSETGETQYF. The DNA for the CDR3 is TGCGCCAGCAGTGAGACGGGGGAGACCCAGTACTTC.

The chain links TRBV6-5 to TRBJ2-5, with D perhaps matching TRBD1 (5 bases). V lost 3 bases, J lost 1 base, and 12 bases lay in between. Looked up from germline, CDR1 is MNHEY and CDR2 is SVGAGI. This CDR3 comprises 15 residues. CDR3 DNA: TGTGCCAGCAGTTATCGAAGGGGTCCCCAAGAGACCCAGTACTTC. Translated, it gives CASSYRRGPQETQYF.

The V gene is TRBV19, the J gene TRBJ2-1; 12 bases map to TRBD2. V dropped 4 bases and J dropped 9; count of bases not matched to a gene: 4. This CDR3 has 14 amino acids. In germline, CDR1 is LNHDA, CDR2 SQIVND (reference sequence). CDR3 bases: TGTGCCAGTAGTAGTCTAGCGGGGGGGAGTGAGCAGTTCTTC. Protein sequence: CASSSLAGGSEQFF.

This sequence joins TRBV5-6 and TRBJ1-2; D is ambiguous. The CDR3 has 14 amino acids. V was clipped by 3 bases and J by 0 bases, with 9 bases between them. CDR1 is SGHDT, CDR2 YYEEEE, per germline. CDR3 nucleotides: TGTGCCAGCAGCTCGGGAATCCCTAACTATGGCTACACCTTC. Translated, it gives CASSSGIPNYGYTF.